This TCR beta chain comes out of a study of molecular identifiers for immune sequencing clone quantification. Study-level results: Highly expanded clone sizes could be underestimated by identical TCR molecules sharing a barcode. The share of molecules held by clones above 20 RNA copies was over 97% in effector cells and under 1% in naive cells.

In TCRdb, the PCR reads were re-called with MiXCR into one record per CDR3 protein. The sample gives around 480,000 distinct CDR3 sequences, roughly 25% of which show up once; around 0.76% is in the top ten. Worth noting for this clonotype: The antigen remains undetermined.

Sequencing was performed on naive CD8+ T cells from blood, with Jurkat cell RNA spiked in. As for subset: FACS-sorted CD8+CD4-CCR7+CD45RA+ naive T cells. The origin of this receptor is a human donor in good health. Some libraries in this study had Jurkat cell RNA spiked in.

This CDR3 is CASSRSDSNEKLFF. In nucleotides, the CDR3 is TGTGCCAGCAGCCGCAGCGATTCTAATGAAAAACTGTTTTTT. This chain connects TRBV5-6 to TRBJ1-4; D is uncertain. The V end lost 4 bases, the J end lost 3 bases, and 10 bases lay between the germline ends. In germline, CDR1 is SGHDT, CDR2 YYEEEE. CDR3 length: 14 amino acids.